These 32 T cell receptor beta chains came from one sample sequenced in a study of T cell responses to AZD1222 COVID-19 vaccine. Only in-frame clones appear in the TCRdb table, and some are missing; sequencing was by immunoSEQ multiplex PCR. The sample lists more than 100,000 clones, about 90% occurring once. Sample: peripheral blood, taken on day 0 of AZD1222 vaccination. These receptors all stem from an adult in good health.

The J gene is TRBJ1-5, the V gene TRBV5-1; 7 bases are a match to TRBD1. Germline V gene lookup returns CDR1 SGHRS and CDR2 YFSETQ. V was pared by 4 bases and J by 1 base, with 8 bases of the junction left unmatched. The CDR3 consists of 16 residues. DNA for the CDR3: TGCGCCAGCAGCCCGGACCCAGGGGGGAGCAATCAGCCCCAGCATTTT. It codes for CASSPDPGGSNQPQHF.

The table lists this clone with a count of one. This chain links TRBV19 with TRBJ2-3; D is possibly TRBD1 or TRBD2 (5 bases each). The V end lost 6 bases, the J end lost 6 bases, and 19 bases lay between the germline ends. The CDR3 length is 15 residues. Germline V gives CDR1 LNHDA, CDR2 SQIVND (reference sequence). The CDR3: CASRTHRDPGDTQYF. In DNA form, the CDR3 reads TGTGCCAGTAGGACCCACCGGGACCCGGGGGATACGCAGTATTTT.

The table lists this clone with a count of one. The CDR3 sequence: CASSRPTSGGGDTYNEQFF. DNA for the CDR3: TGTGCCAGCAGCCGGCCGACTAGCGGGGGAGGGGATACCTACAATGAGCAGTTCTTC. The rearrangement links TRBV7-6 to TRBJ2-1; 12 bases are shared with TRBD2. The CDR3 extends over 19 amino acids. CDR1 SGHVS and CDR2 FNYEAQ come from the germline V gene. Losses at the gene ends were 5 bases for V and 2 bases for J; bases not matched to a gene: 13.

The V and J genes are TRBV19 and TRBJ1-3; possible D gene TRBD1, 5 bases. Germline values: CDR1 LNHDA, CDR2 SQIVND (reference sequence). The CDR3 contains 11 residues. CDR3 DNA sequence: TGTGCGACAGTCTCTGGAAACACCATATATTTT. Its translation is CATVSGNTIYF.

The V gene is TRBV5-4, the J gene TRBJ2-2, with D possibly TRBD1 on 6 matching bases. CDR1 and CDR2 from the germline V gene are SGHNT and YYREEE (reference sequence). Trimming shortened V by 4 bases and J by 5 bases, and 18 bases separated the two germline ends. The CDR3 has 16 residues. The CDR3 DNA sequence: TGTGCCAGCAGCCCTAGTTTTGGGGGCAGTACCGGGGAGCTGTTTTTT. Residues: CASSPSFGGSTGELFF.

This chain links TRBV28 with TRBJ1-4; 7 bases match TRBD1. CDR1 is MDHEN, CDR2 SYDVKM, per germline. J gave up 0 bases and V 5 bases, and 6 bases lay outside the gene matches. The CDR3 spans 16 residues. Written as DNA, the CDR3 is TGTGCCAGCAGTCCGCCCCAGGGGGCAACTAATGAAAAACTGTTTTTT. Amino acid sequence: CASSPPQGATNEKLFF.

The V gene is TRBV7-2, the J gene TRBJ2-5, with a tentative D call TRBD2 (6 bases). Trimming shortened V by 5 bases and J by 5 bases, and 15 bases separated the two germline ends. CDR1 and CDR2 from the germline V gene are SGHTA and FQGNSA. The CDR3 length is 14 residues. CDR3 DNA sequence: TGTGCCAGCAGCCTTCGGCCAAGCGGGGAGACCCAGTACTTC. It translates to CASSLRPSGETQYF. The variable domain in full, with the rest retrieved from reference TRBV7-2 and TRBJ2-5, is GAGVSQSPSNKVTEKGKDVELRCDPISGHTALYWYRQSLGQGLEFLIYFQGNSAPDKSGLPSDRFSAERTGGSVSTLTIQRTQQEDSAVYLCASSLRPSGETQYFGPGTRLLVL.

In its sample, this clone was seen once. The chain links TRBV5-4 to TRBJ2-7; D possibly corresponds to TRBD1 (7 bases). Germline V gives CDR1 SGHNT, CDR2 YYREEE (reference sequence). The CDR3 extends over 16 amino acids. Trimming stripped 3 bases from V and 2 bases from J, with 18 bases between. The CDR3 region is CASSSVGRTGTYEQYF. The CDR3 region has the DNA TGTGCCAGCAGCTCAGTTGGGAGGACAGGAACCTACGAGCAGTACTTC.

This clone is classed as medium-sized (0.01 to 0.1%). As DNA, the CDR3 is TGTGCCAGCAGCTTAGCAGCCAGTTCACCCCTCCACTTT. Translated, it gives CASSLAASSPLHF. This chain connects TRBV7-3 to TRBJ1-6; D is ambiguous. CDR1 is SGHTA, CDR2 FQGTGA, per germline. V was clipped by 2 bases and J by 9 bases, with 8 bases between them. The CDR3 covers 13 residues.

This clone was observed a single time. The genes are TRBV4-1 and TRBJ2-1; 12 bases are shared with TRBD2. The CDR3 sequence is 17 residues long. Germline CDR1 MGHRA, CDR2 YSYEKL. Losses at the gene ends were 3 bases for V and 8 bases for J; bases not matched to a gene: 11. Written as DNA, the CDR3 is TGCGCCAGCAGCCATACAACTAGCGGGAGGAGGAGGGATGAGCAGTTCTTC. Residues: CASSHTTSGRRRDEQFF.

This chain joins TRBV27 and TRBJ2-7; tentatively, D is TRBD1 or TRBD2 (6 bases each). Germline CDR1 reads MNHEY; CDR2 reads SMNVEV (reference sequence). This CDR3 has 15 amino acids. The V and J ends lost 5 bases and 6 bases respectively, with 20 bases between them. The CDR3: CASSIWGATDSEQYF. For the CDR3, the DNA is TGTGCCAGCAGTATCTGGGGGGCGACCGACAGCGAGCAGTACTTC.

CDR3 residues: CASSLGSTGRAFF. CDR3 in DNA: TGTGCCAGCAGCTTGGGTTCGACAGGGAGAGCTTTCTTT. The chain uses TRBV5-6 and TRBJ1-1, with TRBD1 matching over 7 bases. Germline V lookup: CDR1 SGHDT, CDR2 YYEEEE. The trim removed 0 bases at V and 10 bases at J, leaving 6 bases unmatched. The CDR3 covers 13 residues.

About this clone: The sample holds other DNA sequences that translate to the same CDR3. The V gene is TRBV27, the J gene TRBJ2-7, with 10 bases that match TRBD1. This CDR3 has 14 amino acids. The germline gives CDR1 MNHEY, CDR2 SMNVEV (reference sequence). Trimming removed 3 bases from V and 1 base from J; junction bases left unmatched: 0. The CDR3, as DNA: TGTGCCAGCAGTTTGGGACAGGGGTCCTACGAGCAGTACTTC. Translating it yields CASSLGQGSYEQYF.

The chain joins TRBV25-1 to TRBJ1-6; the D is unclear. The CDR3 runs 12 residues. V lost 4 bases to trimming and J lost 5 bases, with 3 bases between them. Germline assignment: CDR1 MGHDK and CDR2 SYGVNS. The CDR3 spells CASSGNNSPLHF. CDR3 DNA sequence: TGTGCCAGCAGTGGTAATAATTCACCCCTCCACTTT.

The chain combines TRBV7-9 with TRBJ2-7; D is ambiguous. CDR3 size: 13 residues. Between the trimmed V and J ends, which lost 5 bases and 4 bases, there was a span of 12 bases. Germline lookup yields CDR1 SEHNR and CDR2 FQNEAQ (reference sequence). Here the CDR3 reads CASSLPRGYEQYF. CDR3 sequence (DNA): TGTGCCAGCAGCCTCCCCCGCGGTTACGAGCAGTACTTC.

The chain links TRBV28 to TRBJ2-5; 9 bases agree with TRBD1. The CDR3 is 14 amino acids. V lost 5 bases, J lost 3 bases, and 4 bases stayed unmatched. CDR1 and CDR2 from the germline V gene are MDHEN and SYDVKM. The CDR3 sequence is CASSPWTGEETQYF. The CDR3 DNA reads TGTGCCAGCAGTCCATGGACAGGGGAAGAGACCCAGTACTTC.

V and J are TRBV7-9 and TRBJ2-5; D gene uncertain. Germline V gene lookup returns CDR1 SEHNR and CDR2 FQNEAQ (reference sequence). The CDR3 is made up of 13 amino acids. Trimming removed 1 base at V and 7 bases at J, with 10 bases between. The CDR3 DNA is TGTGCCAGCAGCTTAGACAGTACCGGGACCCAGTACTTC. Amino acid sequence: CASSLDSTGTQYF.

The chain employs TRBV7-9 and TRBJ2-3; 7 nucleotides line up with TRBD2. The germline gives CDR1 SEHNR, CDR2 FQNEAQ (reference sequence). The CDR3 contains 16 residues. The ends lost 0 bases at V and 0 bases at J; junction bases unmatched: 3. CDR3 amino acids: CASSLALAGSTDTQYF. CDR3 bases: TGTGCCAGCAGCTTAGCGTTAGCGGGTAGCACAGATACGCAGTATTTT.

Remarks on this clone: At one end the junction does not follow the germline gene, possibly because of a read error. V usage is TRBV5-1 and J usage is TRBJ1-4; 7 bases map to TRBD1. Germline V gene data show CDR1 as SGHRS and CDR2 as YFSETQ. CDR3 length: 13 amino acids. CDR3 coding DNA: TGCGCCAGCAGCTTGACAGGGGATGAGAAACTGTTTTTT. It codes for CASSLTGDEKLFF.

The chain couples TRBV9 to TRBJ1-6; TRBD1 is a possible D gene (6 bases). Trimming cost V 2 bases and J 10 bases, with 10 bases left between them. Germline values: CDR1 SGDLS, CDR2 YYNGEE. The CDR3 totals 13 residues. CDR3 region: CASSVGGASPLHF. In nucleotides, the CDR3 is TGTGCCAGCAGCGTTGGGGGGGCCTCACCCCTCCACTTT.

The rearrangement links TRBV4-1 to TRBJ2-2, with 10 bases lining up with TRBD1. Trimming at V came to 4 bases and at J to 7 bases, leaving 9 bases not matched to a gene. This CDR3 contains 16 residues. Germline CDR1 reads MGHRA; CDR2 reads YSYEKL. CDR3: CASSRSGTGDNGELFF. The CDR3 DNA follows: TGCGCCAGCAGCCGTAGCGGGACAGGGGATAACGGGGAGCTGTTTTTT.

The chain carries TRBV6-5 and TRBJ1-2; 8 bases align to TRBD1. Germline assignment: CDR1 MNHEY and CDR2 SVGAGI. V shed 5 bases, J shed 10 bases, and the junction held 12 bases outside the gene matches. This CDR3 region has 14 residues. CDR3: CASSTTGEWVPYTF. The DNA of the CDR3 is TGTGCCAGCAGTACGACAGGGGAATGGGTTCCCTACACCTTC.

The chain uses TRBV2 and TRBJ2-3; a weak D match, TRBD2 (5 bases). CDR1 and CDR2 from the germline V gene are SNHLY and FYNNEI. Deletions cut 4 bases from V and 2 bases from J, with 22 bases between. The CDR3 loop spans 18 amino acids. The CDR3 sequence is CASSAALGRSGNTDTQYF. The DNA of the CDR3 is TGTGCCAGCAGTGCCGCGCTAGGACGGAGCGGCAACACAGATACGCAGTATTTT.

This clone turned up a few times. This sequence joins TRBV19 and TRBJ2-7; 7 positions agree with TRBD1. There are 16 residues in the CDR3. CDR1 is LNHDA and CDR2 is SQIVND in the germline V gene (reference sequence). Trimming at V came to 3 bases and at J to 5 bases, leaving 13 bases not matched to a gene. For the CDR3, the DNA is TGTGCCAGTAGTATGTGGGGAGCAGGGGGTTCGGACGAGCAGTACTTC. It encodes CASSMWGAGGSDEQYF.

This rearrangement joins TRBV25-1 to TRBJ1-2; D is unclear. This CDR3 is built from 14 residues. Trimming removed 1 base at V and 3 bases at J, with 9 bases between. Germline CDR1 MGHDK, CDR2 SYGVNS. The CDR3 is CASSEFEKDYGYTF. The CDR3 DNA follows: TGTGCCAGCAGTGAATTTGAGAAGGACTATGGCTACACCTTC.

This clone appeared a single time. The gene calls are TRBV5-1 and TRBJ1-1; 7 bases map to TRBD1. Germline V gives CDR1 SGHRS, CDR2 YFSETQ. Trimming removed 3 bases from V and 4 bases from J; junction bases left unmatched: 12. This CDR3 region has 16 residues. The chain's CDR3 is CASSWGPQGVSTEAFF. The CDR3 DNA reads as TGCGCCAGCAGCTGGGGACCCCAGGGGGTTAGCACTGAAGCTTTCTTT. Together with reference TRBV5-1 and TRBJ1-1, the CDR3 gives the full variable domain: KAGVTQTPRYLIKTRGQQVTLSCSPISGHRSVSWYQQTPGQGLQFLFEYFSETQRNKGNFPGRFSGRQFSNSRSEMNVSTLELGDSALYLCASSWGPQGVSTEAFFGQGTRLTVV.

The chain uses TRBV28 and TRBJ2-7, with D maybe TRBD1 (6 bases). The CDR3 is 12 residues long. The germline V gene encodes CDR1 MDHEN and CDR2 SYDVKM. The V end lost 6 bases, the J end lost 2 bases, and 8 bases lay between the germline ends. The CDR3 is CASSGQPYEQYF. CDR3 bases: TGTGCCAGCAGCGGACAGCCCTACGAGCAGTACTTC.

This clone has only one observation. The rearrangement links TRBV5-4 to TRBJ2-3; D is possibly TRBD1 (6 bases). With 5 bases removed from V and 2 bases from J, the gap between germline ends came to 18 bases. The CDR3 has 16 amino acids. Germline CDR1 is SGHNT and CDR2 is YYREEE (reference sequence). For the CDR3, the DNA is TGTGCCAGCAGTTCTGGACAGTTTCCTATCACAGATACGCAGTATTTT. Translated: CASSSGQFPITDTQYF.

The chain joins TRBV15 to TRBJ1-5, with D possibly being TRBD1 (6 bases). CDR3 size: 17 residues. From germline, CDR1 is LNHNV and CDR2 YYDKDF (reference sequence). Trimming removed 9 bases from V and 4 bases from J, with 25 bases in between. CDR3 coding DNA: TGTGCCACGAGACTTTACGGGGGGCGCGTAGGAAATCAGCCCCAGCATTTT. Amino acids: CATRLYGGRVGNQPQHF.

The chain joins TRBV6-2 or TRBV6-3 to TRBJ2-7; D may be TRBD1 (6 bases). Germline V gene lookup returns CDR1 MNHEY and CDR2 SVGEGT. The CDR3 is made up of 14 amino acids. V was shortened by 2 bases and J by 1 base, with 9 bases between the two germline ends. DNA for the CDR3: TGTGCCAGCAGTTACGGGACACAGTCCTACGAGCAGTACTTC. This codes for CASSYGTQSYEQYF.

The V call is TRBV11-2, the J call TRBJ2-7; D is ambiguous. Trimming stripped 2 bases from V and 9 bases from J, with 17 bases between. There are 14 residues in the CDR3. Per the germline V gene, CDR1 is SGHAT and CDR2 is FQNNGV. CDR3 coding DNA: TGTGCCAGCAGCTTATTCTCCCAGGTTGGCGGGCAGTACTTC. This encodes CASSLFSQVGGQYF. Looking up the rest from reference TRBV11-2 and TRBJ2-7 gives the full variable domain: EAGVAQSPRYKIIEKRQSVAFWCNPISGHATLYWYQQILGQGPKLLIQFQNNGVVDDSQLPKDRFSAERLKGVDSTLKIQPAKLEDSAVYLCASSLFSQVGGQYFGPGTRLTVT.

The V and J genes are TRBV9 and TRBJ1-3; no definite D call. In germline, CDR1 is SGDLS, CDR2 YYNGEE. The CDR3 runs 17 residues. V lost 4 bases and J 0 bases, leaving 17 bases between the germline ends. CDR3 loop: CASSSPGNYFSGNTIYF. In nucleotides, the CDR3 is TGTGCCAGCAGCTCTCCGGGAAACTATTTCTCTGGAAACACCATATATTTT.